Each of the 8 T cell receptor beta chains below was sequenced from the same sample in a study of cytotoxic CD8 clonotypes in ibrutinib-treated CLL. Profiled with immunoSEQ multiplex PCR; TCRdb holds only in-frame clones, not every one. The sample consists of about 25,000 clones, around 73% of them appearing once. The specimen was PBMCs, collected before ibrutinib treatment. All receptors come from a human donor with chronic lymphocytic leukemia.

This rearrangement joins TRBV9 to TRBJ2-3; possibly TRBD1 for D (5 bases). Trimming took 0 bases from V and 2 from J, leaving 10 bases between them. Looked up from germline, CDR1 is SGDLS and CDR2 is YYNGEE. The CDR3 consists of 15 residues. The CDR3 here is CASSVEGSDTDTQYF. The CDR3 DNA sequence: TGTGCCAGCAGCGTAGAGGGGTCAGACACAGATACGCAGTATTTT.

The chain couples TRBV19 to TRBJ2-3; 10 bases match TRBD2. V dropped 5 bases and J dropped 0; count of bases not matched to a gene: 8. Germline loops: CDR1 LNHDA, CDR2 SQIVND (reference sequence). This CDR3 contains 17 residues. The CDR3 nucleotides are TGTGCCAGTAGTCTCAGCGGGAGGGTATTTAGCACAGATACGCAGTATTTT. Translation: CASSLSGRVFSTDTQYF.

The V gene is TRBV7-2, the J gene TRBJ2-3, with D possibly being TRBD1 or TRBD2 (6 bases each). This CDR3 spans 14 amino acids. CDR1 and CDR2 (germline): SGHTA, FQGNSA. V shed 4 bases and J shed 6 bases, with 14 bases lying between them. CDR3: CASSWRQAGDTQYF. DNA for the CDR3: TGTGCCAGCAGCTGGCGACAGGCGGGGGATACGCAGTATTTT.

This clone was seen a few times. The V and J genes are TRBV4-1 and TRBJ2-7; no firm D call. Per the germline V gene, CDR1 is MGHRA and CDR2 is YSYEKL. This CDR3 contains 13 residues. Trimming left V 4 bases short and J 3 bases short, with 10 bases between. CDR3 DNA: TGCGCCAGCAGCCCCCTATACAACTACGAGCAGTACTTC. This translates into CASSPLYNYEQYF.

The sample holds one count of this clone. The J gene is TRBJ2-7, the V gene TRBV27, with D possibly TRBD1 on 5 matching bases. V was shortened by 5 bases and J by 0 bases, with 11 bases between the two germline ends. The germline V gene has CDR1 MNHEY and CDR2 SMNVEV (reference sequence). This CDR3 comprises 14 residues. CDR3 amino acids: CASSPRQSSYEQYF. In DNA form, the CDR3 reads TGTGCCAGCAGTCCGCGACAGAGCTCCTACGAGCAGTACTTC.

This sequence joins TRBV29-1 and TRBJ2-3, with D unclear. V lost 8 bases and J lost 5, with 8 bases in between. The CDR3 sequence is 10 residues long. Germline V gives CDR1 SQVTM, CDR2 ANQGSEA. The CDR3 nucleotides are TGCAGCACCTACTTAGATACGCAGTATTTT. Its translation: CSTYLDTQYF.

V gene TRBV28 combines with J gene TRBJ2-7; the D call may be TRBD1 or TRBD2 (7 bases each). Trimming removed 3 bases at V and 3 bases at J, with 15 bases between. Germline CDR1 and CDR2: MDHEN and SYDVKM. The CDR3 contains 15 residues. The CDR3 is CASSFWAGGDYEQYF. The DNA of the CDR3 is TGTGCCAGCAGTTTTTGGGCAGGGGGGGACTACGAGCAGTACTTC.

The chain has TRBV21-1 and TRBJ2-5; TRBD2 is the table's D call and was not checked against the DNA. TRBV21-1 is described as a pseudogene. The CDR3 has 14 amino acids. CDR3 amino acids: CASSKKLVVETQYF. The DNA for the CDR3 is TGTGCCAGCAGCAAGAAACTAGTGGTTGAGACCCAGTACTTC.